The present TCR beta chain was sequenced within a study of human T cells and chemical hapten exposure. For the study at large: Diagnoses of alopecia areata, totalis or universalis occurred in mostly female patients.

Unmatched junction bases numbered 7, after V lost 0 bases and J lost 11 bases. CDR3 length equals 13 residues. CDR1 and CDR2 (germline): MNHEY, SVGAGI. A single record per CDR3 protein comes from TCRdb applying MiXCR to the RACE reads. Among 150,000 to 200,000 distinct CDR3 sequences listed, just under 30% were seen once. Regarding time point: pre-sensitization, week 0. Treatment given: therapeutic diphenylcyclopropenone sensitization with weekly scalp DPC. The sequences come from whole blood, collected in connection with sensitization to the hapten diphenylcyclopropenone (DPC). This chain uses TRBV6-5 with TRBJ2-7; the match to TRBD2 covers 7 bases. The sequence came from a woman aged 25 to 45 with alopecia areata. Some clones in this sample may be carry-over from other donors' samples. Here the CDR3 reads CASSYSTGGREYF. CDR3 in DNA: TGTGCCAGCAGTTACTCGACCGGGGGGAGGGAGTACTTC.